This T cell receptor (beta chain) appears in the sequencing data of a study of spatial heterogeneity in lung cancer. Germline V CDR1 and CDR2: SEHNR, FQNEAQ (reference sequence). The CDR3 totals 16 residues. V lost 4 bases to trimming and J lost 0 bases; unmatched junction nucleotides: 4. TCRdb reprocessed the 5' RACE reads via MiXCR and lists one record per CDR3 protein. The sample includes tens of thousands of distinct CDR3 sequences, approximately 12% of them seen just once. Time point specified: sample taken at primary tumor resection. Around 70 TRACERx patients with early, untreated non-small cell lung cancer donated samples. No cells were sorted before sequencing. The whole RNA sequenced was extracted from tumor, nontumor lung or frozen PBMC.

The chain uses TRBV7-9 and TRBJ1-3, with 9 bases that match TRBD1. The material was PBMCs, obtained at surgery. The source of this sequence is a male donor with early-stage non-small cell lung cancer. As DNA, the CDR3 is TGTGCCAGCAGCTCGGGACAGGGCTCCTCTGGAAACACCATATATTTT. It codes for CASSSGQGSSGNTIYF.